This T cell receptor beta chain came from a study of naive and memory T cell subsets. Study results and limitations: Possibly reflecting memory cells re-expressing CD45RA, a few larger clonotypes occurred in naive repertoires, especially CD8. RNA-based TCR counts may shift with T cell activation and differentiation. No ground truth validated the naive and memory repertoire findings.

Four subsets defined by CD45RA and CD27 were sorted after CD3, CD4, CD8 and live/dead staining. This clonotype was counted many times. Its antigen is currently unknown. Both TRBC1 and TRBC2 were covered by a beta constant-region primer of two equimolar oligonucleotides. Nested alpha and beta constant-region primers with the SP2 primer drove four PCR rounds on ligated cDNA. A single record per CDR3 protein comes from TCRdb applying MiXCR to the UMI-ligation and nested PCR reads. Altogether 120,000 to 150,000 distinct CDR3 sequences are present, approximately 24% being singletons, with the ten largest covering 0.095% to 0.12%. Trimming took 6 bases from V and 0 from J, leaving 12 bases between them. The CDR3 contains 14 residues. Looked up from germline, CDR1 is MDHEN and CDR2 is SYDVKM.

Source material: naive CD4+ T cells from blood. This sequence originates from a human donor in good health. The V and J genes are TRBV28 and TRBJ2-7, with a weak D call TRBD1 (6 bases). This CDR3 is CASSVTGRSYEQYF. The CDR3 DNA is TGTGCCAGCAGCGTGACAGGCCGCTCCTACGAGCAGTACTTC. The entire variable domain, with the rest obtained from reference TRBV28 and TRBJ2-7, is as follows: DVKVTQSSRYLVKRTGEKVFLECVQDMDHENMFWYRQDPGLGLRLIYFSYDVKMKEKGDIPEGYSVSREKKERFSLILESASTNQTSMYLCASSVTGRSYEQYFGPGTRLTVT.